A selection of T cell receptor beta chains follows, all from one sample in a study of early T cells in non-severe SARS-CoV-2 infection. TCRdb called the 5' RACE reads again in MiXCR, with one record for every CDR3 protein. The data hold tens of thousands of distinct CDR3 sequences, with roughly 11% observed a single time. The sequencing here drew on whole blood, taken at baseline. All receptors derive from an adult who was a healthcare worker with PCR-confirmed SARS-CoV-2 infection or an uninfected control (not recorded which). CDR3s include the opening cysteine and the closing phenylalanine or tryptophan. A D gene is named only where the DNA matches it firmly. Clone size, where shown, is once, few, many, or a class for clones that have expanded.

J gene | D gene | V gene | clone size | CDR3 protein | CDR3 DNA
TRBJ2-3 | TRBD2 | TRBV12-5 | NA | CASRLGTSGRTDTQYF | TGTGCTAGTCGTTTAGGTACTAGCGGGCGCACAGATACGCAGTATTTT
TRBJ1-2 | NA | TRBV11-2 | many | CASSLVRDGSNYGYTF | TGTGCCAGCAGCTTAGTCCGGGACGGAAGTAACTATGGCTACACCTTC
TRBJ2-7 | NA | TRBV7-2 | NA | CASSTGYYEQYF | TGTGCCAGCAGCACCGGTTACTACGAGCAGTACTTC
TRBJ2-5 | NA | TRBV20-1 | many | CSARVLLARETQYF | TGCAGTGCTAGAGTTTTACTAGCCCGAGAGACCCAGTACTTC
TRBJ2-2 | TRBD2 | TRBV27 | few | CASSLGPSGNTGELFF | TGTGCCAGCAGTTTAGGGCCTAGCGGGAACACCGGGGAGCTGTTTTTT
TRBJ2-1 | NA | TRBV9 | NA | CASSVELGAYNEQFF | TGTGCCAGCAGCGTAGAGCTGGGGGCCTACAATGAGCAGTTCTTC
TRBJ2-5 | TRBD2 | TRBV7-7 | few | CASSPTSVQETQYF | TGTGCTAGCAGCCCGACTAGCGTCCAAGAGACCCAGTACTTC
TRBJ2-2 | NA | TRBV7-9 | few | CASSSTTGELFF | TGTGCCAGCAGCTCTACCACCGGGGAGCTGTTTTTT
TRBJ2-2 | NA | TRBV6-2/TRBV6-3 | NA | CASSYFAATGELFF | TGTGCCAGCAGTTACTTCGCGGCCACCGGGGAGCTGTTTTTT
TRBJ2-1 | TRBD1 | TRBV18 | many | CASPQQGAPYNEQFF | TGTGCCAGCCCTCAACAGGGGGCGCCCTACAATGAGCAGTTCTTC
TRBJ2-3 | TRBD1 | TRBV7-2 | NA | CASSSGQGAGDTQYF | TGTGCCAGCAGCTCGGGACAGGGGGCGGGAGATACGCAGTATTTT
TRBJ1-2 | TRBD1 | TRBV18 | few | CASSLGQGANYGYTF | TGTGCCAGCTCACTTGGACAGGGGGCTAACTATGGCTACACCTTC